Each of the 29 T cell receptor beta chains below was sequenced from the same sample in a study of T cell changes during pregnancy in multiple sclerosis. Only in-frame clones appear in the TCRdb table, and some are missing; sequencing was by immunoSEQ multiplex PCR. The sample contains tens of thousands of clones, over 80% of which appear only once. Source: peripheral blood, taken in the first trimester of pregnancy. Receptors originate from a female donor in good health, enrolled as a control in a pregnancy study.

The CDR3 DNA reads TGTGCCAGCAGCTTGGGGAGGCCGGGGGACACCGGGGAGCTGTTTTTT. As protein: CASSLGRPGDTGELFF. The gene calls are TRBV7-3 and TRBJ2-2; TRBD2 might be the D (6 bases). V shed 3 bases and J shed 3 bases, with 14 bases lying between them. Per the germline V gene, CDR1 is SGHTA and CDR2 is FQGTGA. The CDR3 is made up of 16 amino acids.

This clone was counted only a few times. The V call is TRBV30, the J call TRBJ2-5; 7 bases map to TRBD2. Germline V lookup: CDR1 GTSNPN, CDR2 SVGIG (reference sequence). CDR3 length: 13 residues. After removal of 2 bases from V and 3 bases from J, the junction contained 3 bases not matched to a gene. CDR3 protein: CAWSYLAEETQYF. DNA of the CDR3: TGTGCCTGGAGTTATCTAGCGGAAGAGACCCAGTACTTC.

This chain connects TRBV2 to TRBJ1-1, with 7 nucleotides matching TRBD1. After removal of 6 bases from V and 7 bases from J, the junction contained 8 bases not matched to a gene. Per germline, CDR1 SNHLY and CDR2 FYNNEI. The CDR3 sequence is 13 residues long. CDR3 region: CASRGDRAGEAFF. The CDR3 nucleotides are TGTGCCAGCAGGGGCGACAGGGCTGGTGAAGCTTTCTTT. The variable domain in full, completed from reference TRBV2 and TRBJ1-1, reads EPEVTQTPSHQVTQMGQEVILRCVPISNHLYFYWYRQILGQKVEFLVSFYNNEISEKSEIFDDQFSVERPDGSNFTLKIRSTKLEDSAMYFCASRGDRAGEAFFGQGTRLTVV.

The chain recombines TRBV7-9 with TRBJ1-1; D is possibly TRBD1 (5 bases). The CDR3 runs to 14 residues. Per the germline V gene, CDR1 is SEHNR and CDR2 is FQNEAQ (reference sequence). The V end lost 2 bases, the J end lost 1 base, and 8 bases lay between the germline ends. CDR3 region: CASSLIGENTEAFF. CDR3 nucleotides: TGTGCCAGCAGCTTAATAGGGGAGAACACTGAAGCTTTCTTT.

CDR3 in DNA: TGTGCCATCAGTGAGCCGGGGGGGGCCGGGGTTGAAAAACTGTTTTTT. This codes for CAISEPGGAGVEKLFF. This chain joins TRBV10-3 and TRBJ1-4; a weak D match, TRBD1 (6 bases). The V gene's germline CDR1 is ENHRY and CDR2 SYGVKD. The CDR3 sequence is 16 residues long. The V end was cut by 2 bases, the J end by 7 bases, with 17 bases between.

This sequence joins TRBV4-3 and TRBJ1-6; 8 bases agree with TRBD1. The CDR3 spans 16 residues. Trimming took 3 bases from V and 9 from J; bases not matched to a gene: 10. CDR1 LGHNA and CDR2 YSLEER come from the germline V gene. DNA for the CDR3: TGCGCCAGCAGCCAGGGAACTGGACAGGGCGGTTCACCCCTCCACTTT. Protein product: CASSQGTGQGGSPLHF.

The V gene is TRBV19, the J gene TRBJ2-1; D is possibly TRBD2 (6 bases). Germline values: CDR1 LNHDA, CDR2 SQIVND (reference sequence). Trimming left V 3 bases short and J 9 bases short, with 15 bases between. This CDR3 has 14 amino acids. CDR3 region: CASSMAGGPGEQFF. CDR3 bases: TGTGCCAGTAGTATGGCCGGAGGGCCGGGTGAGCAGTTCTTC.

The rearrangement links TRBV9 to TRBJ1-5; no firm D call. V lost 5 bases, J lost 9 bases, and 12 bases lay in between. The CDR3 contains 12 residues. CDR1 SGDLS and CDR2 YYNGEE come from the germline V gene. CDR3 in amino acids: CASSRDSGPQHF. The DNA of the CDR3 is TGTGCCAGCAGTCGCGACTCGGGGCCCCAGCATTTT.

In regard to this clone: Other DNA sequences of this sample code for an identical CDR3. The V and J genes are TRBV9 and TRBJ2-1; the D gene is possibly TRBD1 (5 bases). V lost 0 bases and J 9 bases, leaving 10 bases between the germline ends. The CDR3 extends over 13 amino acids. From germline, CDR1 is SGDLS and CDR2 YYNGEE. The CDR3 region is CASSVAQGSEQFF. The CDR3, as DNA: TGTGCCAGCAGCGTAGCTCAGGGCAGTGAGCAGTTCTTC.

This chain connects TRBV6-4 to TRBJ2-1, with 8 bases that match TRBD1. Germline V lookup: CDR1 MRHNA, CDR2 SNTAGT. V lost 10 bases and J lost 4; bases outside the gene matches: 9. This CDR3 is built from 14 residues. The CDR3: CATRDRWDYNEQFF. CDR3 DNA sequence: TGTGCCACTCGGGACAGGTGGGATTACAATGAGCAGTTCTTC.

The table lists this clone with a count of one. The rearrangement uses TRBV7-9 and TRBJ2-1; D gene unclear. The CDR3 is 11 residues long. Germline V lookup: CDR1 SEHNR, CDR2 FQNEAQ (reference sequence). V was cut by 5 bases and J by 10 bases, with 9 bases left in between. In DNA form, the CDR3 reads TGTGCCAGCAGCCCGTCAGGAGAGCAGTTCTTC. Translating it yields CASSPSGEQFF.

V and J are TRBV7-9 and TRBJ2-7; a weak D match, TRBD1 (5 bases). V was clipped by 1 base and J by 3 bases, with 10 bases between them. The CDR3 is 14 residues long. Germline CDR1 SEHNR, CDR2 FQNEAQ (reference sequence). The CDR3 protein is CASSLGGMNYEQYF. CDR3 coding DNA: TGTGCCAGCAGCTTAGGGGGCATGAACTACGAGCAGTACTTC.

The V gene is TRBV11-2, the J gene TRBJ2-7, with 9 bases lining up with TRBD2. Per the germline V gene, CDR1 is SGHAT and CDR2 is FQNNGV. This CDR3 is built from 16 residues. With 4 bases clipped from V and 2 bases from J, the junction kept 9 bases outside the gene matches. CDR3 loop: CASSSQRGGGAYEQYF. The DNA for the CDR3 is TGTGCCAGCAGCTCCCAGCGGGGCGGGGGGGCCTACGAGCAGTACTTC.

This rearrangement joins TRBV15 to TRBJ2-5; D uncertain. Looked up from germline, CDR1 is LNHNV and CDR2 is YYDKDF (reference sequence). The germline V and J ends were trimmed by 7 bases and 5 bases, with 8 bases remaining between them. The CDR3 runs to 11 residues. CDR3 residues: CATIMRETQYF. In nucleotides, the CDR3 is TGTGCCACCATTATGCGGGAGACCCAGTACTTC.

The rearrangement links TRBV4-1 to TRBJ2-3; D is perhaps TRBD1 (5 bases). The CDR3 loop spans 14 amino acids. CDR1 MGHRA and CDR2 YSYEKL come from the germline V gene. V was clipped by 4 bases and J by 1 base, with 9 bases between them. This CDR3 is CASSPREGTDTQYF. For the CDR3, the DNA is TGCGCCAGCAGCCCCAGGGAAGGCACAGATACGCAGTATTTT.

V and J are TRBV19 and TRBJ1-1; the match to TRBD1 covers 7 bases. Per the germline V gene, CDR1 is LNHDA and CDR2 is SQIVND (reference sequence). Trimming removed 3 bases from V and 3 bases from J; junction bases left unmatched: 10. The length of the CDR3 is 16 residues. CDR3 amino acids: CASSILPGQRYTEAFF. CDR3 DNA sequence: TGTGCCAGTAGTATTTTACCGGGACAGAGGTACACTGAAGCTTTCTTT.

The chain combines TRBV7-2 with TRBJ1-1; a weak D match, TRBD1 (5 bases). This CDR3 spans 15 amino acids. V was trimmed by 1 base and J by 4 bases, leaving 13 bases between them. In germline, CDR1 is SGHTA, CDR2 FQGNSA. The CDR3 reads CASSLELGLGTEAFF. In DNA form, the CDR3 reads TGTGCCAGCAGCTTAGAACTGGGGCTGGGCACTGAAGCTTTCTTT.

J is TRBJ2-7 and V is TRBV28; no reliable D call. The CDR3 consists of 13 residues. Deletions cut 3 bases from V and 2 bases from J, with 8 bases between. Germline CDR1 reads MDHEN; CDR2 reads SYDVKM. The CDR3 bases are TGTGCCAGCAGTTTGCCCCCAGCCTACGAGCAGTACTTC. This gives the protein CASSLPPAYEQYF. The full variable domain, rest sourced from reference TRBV28 and TRBJ2-7, is DVKVTQSSRYLVKRTGEKVFLECVQDMDHENMFWYRQDPGLGLRLIYFSYDVKMKEKGDIPEGYSVSREKKERFSLILESASTNQTSMYLCASSLPPAYEQYFGPGTRLTVT.

The rearrangement links TRBV11-2 to TRBJ2-1; the D gene is possibly TRBD2 (6 bases). Germline V gene lookup returns CDR1 SGHAT and CDR2 FQNNGV. The CDR3 is 12 amino acids. Deletions cut 6 bases from V and 9 bases from J, with 12 bases between. CDR3: CASRQEGIEQFF. In nucleotides, the CDR3 is TGTGCCAGCAGACAGGAGGGGATTGAGCAGTTCTTC. Full variable domain (missing parts from reference TRBV11-2 and TRBJ2-1): EAGVAQSPRYKIIEKRQSVAFWCNPISGHATLYWYQQILGQGPKLLIQFQNNGVVDDSQLPKDRFSAERLKGVDSTLKIQPAKLEDSAVYLCASRQEGIEQFFGPGTRLTVL.

V is TRBV7-2 and J is TRBJ2-5; 10 nucleotides align to TRBD2. V shed 1 base, J shed 4 bases, and the junction held 9 bases outside the gene matches. The CDR3 contains 17 residues. Germline CDR1 and CDR2: SGHTA and FQGNSA. The CDR3: CASSLGQAGGFRETQYF. CDR3 in DNA: TGTGCCAGCAGCTTAGGCCAAGCGGGGGGGTTCCGAGAGACCCAGTACTTC.

This chain joins TRBV6-1 and TRBJ2-5; TRBD1 agrees at 7 bases. Germline values: CDR1 MNHNS, CDR2 SASEGT. V trimming: 8 bases; J trimming: 4 bases; junction bases outside the gene matches: 10. The CDR3 loop spans 14 amino acids. As DNA, the CDR3 is TGTGCCAGCTCCATTACTACAGGGGCAGAGACCCAGTACTTC. Its protein is CASSITTGAETQYF.

The rearrangement links TRBV2 to TRBJ1-4; the match to TRBD1 covers 11 bases. Germline-derived CDR1 and CDR2 are SNHLY and FYNNEI. The CDR3 loop spans 15 amino acids. J lost 7 bases, V lost 1 base, and 2 bases had no gene match. CDR3 DNA sequence: TGTGCCAGCAGTGAAGTGGGGACAGGGGGTGAAAAACTGTTTTTT. Protein product: CASSEVGTGGEKLFF.

This clone was counted a few times. The gene calls are TRBV29-1 and TRBJ1-1; 8 bases line up with TRBD1. Germline trimming cut 2 bases from V and 1 base from J; bases unmatched to any gene: 6. The CDR3 has 15 amino acids. Germline CDR1 and CDR2: SQVTM and ANQGSEA. The CDR3 protein is CSVEQFRGQNTEAFF. The CDR3 DNA reads as TGCAGCGTTGAACAATTCAGGGGGCAGAACACTGAAGCTTTCTTT.

The rearrangement links TRBV7-9 to TRBJ2-3; D may be TRBD1 (6 bases). V lost 3 bases and J 4 bases, leaving 14 bases between the germline ends. The germline CDR1 and CDR2 sequences are SEHNR and FQNEAQ (reference sequence). The CDR3 has 15 residues. CDR3 coding DNA: TGTGCCAGCAGCTTCCCAGGGGCGCGGGCAGATACGCAGTATTTT. Its protein is CASSFPGARADTQYF.

This clone was observed a few times. V usage is TRBV30 and J usage is TRBJ1-1, with a weak D call TRBD1 (6 bases). The CDR3 totals 13 residues. Trimming shortened V by 1 base and J by 9 bases, and 15 bases separated the two germline ends. Germline CDR1 and CDR2: GTSNPN and SVGIG (reference sequence). The DNA of the CDR3 is TGTGCCTGGAGTGCCTTATCCGGGACACAAGCTTTCTTT. Its protein is CAWSALSGTQAFF.

The chain's CDR3 is CASSFRGRSTEAFF. Written as DNA, the CDR3 is TGTGCCAGCAGTTTTAGGGGCCGGAGCACTGAAGCTTTCTTT. The chain carries TRBV6-6 and TRBJ1-1; tentative D call: TRBD1 (5 bases). Per the germline V gene, CDR1 is MNHNY and CDR2 is SVGAGI (reference sequence). This CDR3 region has 14 residues. Trimming took off 4 bases at V and 4 bases at J, with 13 bases between the two ends.

The chain is built from TRBV13 and TRBJ2-3, with D possibly being TRBD2 (5 bases). Germline CDR1 reads PRHDT; CDR2 reads FYEKMQ (reference sequence). This CDR3 contains 14 residues. V was trimmed by 5 bases and J by 1 base, leaving 10 bases between them. The CDR3 reads CASSRGEGTDTQYF. CDR3 sequence (DNA): TGTGCCAGCAGCCGGGGTGAGGGCACAGATACGCAGTATTTT.

The rearrangement uses TRBV11-3 and TRBJ2-7; D is possibly TRBD2 (6 bases). CDR1 is SGHNT and CDR2 is YENEEA in the germline V gene. The V gene lost 5 bases and the J gene lost 7 bases, with 24 bases spanning the gap. CDR3 size: 16 residues. CDR3 loop: CASSPGGWLPIGEQYF. The CDR3 nucleotides are TGTGCCAGCAGCCCCGGGGGTTGGCTCCCCATCGGAGAGCAGTACTTC. Complete variable domain (other parts from reference TRBV11-3 and TRBJ2-7): EAGVVQSPRYKIIEKKQPVAFWCNPISGHNTLYWYLQNLGQGPELLIRYENEEAVDDSQLPKDRFSAERLKGVDSTLKIQPAELGDSAVYLCASSPGGWLPIGEQYFGPGTRLTVT.

The J gene is TRBJ1-2, the V gene TRBV4-1; the match to TRBD1 covers 7 bases. The length of the CDR3 is 16 residues. Germline CDR1 MGHRA, CDR2 YSYEKL. V shed 4 bases, J shed 4 bases, and the junction held 12 bases outside the gene matches. The CDR3 sequence is CASSRIPSQGGYGYTF. The CDR3 DNA sequence: TGCGCCAGCAGCCGGATCCCCTCCCAGGGGGGCTATGGCTACACCTTC.